This TCR beta chain was sequenced during a study of beta chain features in type 1 diabetes (dated by TCRdb to the late 2010s). A note on the overall study: Mean age, gender distribution, total cell number and subset yield were not different between patients and healthy donors. Regulatory and stem cell-like memory subsets were obtained from only 8 patients and about 8 healthy donors, while naive and central memory subsets were obtained from all 28 donors. Across all samples, 107,917,701 sorted cells were examined, and cell number per subset correlated strongly with RNA yield. The study compared the TCRB repertoires of sorted circulating CD4+ T cell subsets in recently diagnosed type 1 diabetes patients with those in matched healthy donors.

A note on this clone: Its specific antigen is unknown. Base quality data are lacking; no much larger clone is found one base away.

The CDR3 measures 14 amino acids from cysteine to phenylalanine. Only the CDR3 region is kept as DNA, spanning 42 bases read in frame from base 1. CDR1 SGHVS and CDR2 FQNEAQ were looked up in the germline V gene. The germline ends are 12 bases apart after V is trimmed by 8 bases and J by 1 base. From each donor, a single peripheral blood sample of 100 to 150 mL on average was drawn into heparinised tubes. A BD FACSAria II was used to sort naive, central memory, regulatory and stem cell-like memory CD4+ T cells with a panel that included CD45RO, CCR7, CD25, CD127, CD95 and CD27. Purity was above 95% for every sorted population. PBMCs were separated immediately by Lymphoprep density gradient centrifugation and were stained directly, without being cultured. To minimize batch effects, samples were stained and sorted in pairs, one healthy donor with one patient per experiment. All of the isolated RNA was reverse transcribed with the High Capacity cDNA Reverse Transcription Kit, so expressed TCRB transcripts were sequenced. Deep immunoSEQ sequencing was applied to naive, central memory and regulatory T cell samples, giving an average of roughly 3.3 million total reads per sample. Sorted cells were lysed in RLT buffer, and RNA was extracted using DNase-treated RNeasy Micro or Mini kits according to cell number. To prevent cross-contamination, every cell subset was processed on its own, while patient and healthy donor samples were processed together. The immunoSEQ multiplex PCR was used to amplify TCRB sequences from cDNA, yielding 87-bp fragments that span the CDR3 region. The amplicons were sequenced using the Illumina HiSeq platform. The published analysis was carried out like this. Synthetic template baselines were used to correct PCR bias computationally, reads within Hamming distance 2 were collapsed together, and singletons that could not be merged were discarded. Reads were aligned against IMGT so that V, D and J genes, CDR3 length and insertions or deletions at six rearrangement sites could be assigned. Within each subset, clonotype counts were normalized to the number of sorted cells before true diversity and Gini coefficients were calculated with the tcR R package. The overlap coefficient, calculated on TCRB nucleotide sequences, was used to quantify repertoire sharing. The table was pulled from immuneACCESS by TCRdb, which kept in-frame rearrangements only. Such tables lose some clones; where checked, under half of the loss comes from unresolved V genes, and the rest has no known cause. That table furnishes V, J and clone size, whereas the DNA furnished D and trimming. Present in this sample are 300,000 to 450,000 clones, 8.5% to 10% of which were seen just once. The ten largest account for around 0.66% of the sample.

Results the study describes overall, beyond this receptor: Because cDNA was sequenced instead of genomic DNA, highly expressing activated cells could be over-represented, though the groups showed no difference in activation or CD3 levels. Type 1 diabetes patients showed a moderate but significant shortening of TCRB CDR3 length in all four CD4+ subsets. Because the HLA sub-analyses included only small numbers of individuals, any influence of HLA type on TCRB rearrangement was left unresolved. Naive, central memory and regulatory TCRB repertoires appeared more similar among patients than among healthy donors. Fewer insertions and more nucleotide deletions at VDJ recombination sites were observed in patients with type 1 diabetes, implying thymic rearrangement abnormalities. PCR might favor shorter templates, but patient and control samples were amplified and corrected together, so any skew would affect both groups equally.

The chain uses TRBV7-8 and TRBJ1-5; the D segment could be TRBD1, given 5 matching bases. This TCR was sampled from a man aged 25-40 years with type 1 diabetes. The sequenced sample consisted of central memory CD4+ T cells from blood. The base sequence is TGTGCCAGCGGTGCCGGGGGAAGCAATCAGCCCCAGCATTTT. This encodes CASGAGGSNQPQHF.